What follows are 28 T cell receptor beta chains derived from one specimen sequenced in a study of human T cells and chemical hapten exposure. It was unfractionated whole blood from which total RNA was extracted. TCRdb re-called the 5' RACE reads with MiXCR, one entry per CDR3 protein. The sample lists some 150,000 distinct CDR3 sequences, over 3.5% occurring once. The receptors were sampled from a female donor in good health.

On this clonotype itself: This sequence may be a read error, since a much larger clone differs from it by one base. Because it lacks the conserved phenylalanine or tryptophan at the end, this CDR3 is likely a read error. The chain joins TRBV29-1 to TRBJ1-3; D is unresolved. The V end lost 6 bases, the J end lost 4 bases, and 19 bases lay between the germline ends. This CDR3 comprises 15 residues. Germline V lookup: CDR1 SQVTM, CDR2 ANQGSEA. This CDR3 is CSVDSLGRGGNTIYL. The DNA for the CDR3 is TGCAGCGTCGATTCTCTCGGACGTGGGGGAAACACCATATATTTA.

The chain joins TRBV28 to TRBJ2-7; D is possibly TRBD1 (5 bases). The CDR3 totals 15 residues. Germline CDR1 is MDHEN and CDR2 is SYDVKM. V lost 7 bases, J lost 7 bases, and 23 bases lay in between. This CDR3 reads CASIPRQSCTREQYF. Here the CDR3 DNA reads TGTGCCAGCATCCCAAGACAGTCATGTACGAGGGAGCAGTACTTC.

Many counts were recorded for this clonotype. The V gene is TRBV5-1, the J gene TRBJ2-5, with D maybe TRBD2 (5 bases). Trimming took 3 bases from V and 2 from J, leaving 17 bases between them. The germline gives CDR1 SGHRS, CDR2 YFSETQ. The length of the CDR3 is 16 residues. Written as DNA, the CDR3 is TGCGCCAGCAGCTCCACGGGGTCTAACAGACAAGAGACCCAGTACTTC. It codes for CASSSTGSNRQETQYF.

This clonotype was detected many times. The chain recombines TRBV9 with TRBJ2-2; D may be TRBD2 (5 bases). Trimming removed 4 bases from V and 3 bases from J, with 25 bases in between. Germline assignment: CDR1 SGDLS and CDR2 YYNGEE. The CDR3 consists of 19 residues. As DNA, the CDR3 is TGTGCCAGCAGCCCAGAAGGAGGTGGCAGCTATCTAGACACCGGGGAGCTGTTTTTT. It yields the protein CASSPEGGGSYLDTGELFF.

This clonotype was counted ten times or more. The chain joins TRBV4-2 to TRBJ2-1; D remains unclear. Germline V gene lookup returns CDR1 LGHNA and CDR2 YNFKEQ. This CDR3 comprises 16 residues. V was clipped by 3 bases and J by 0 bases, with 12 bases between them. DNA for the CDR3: TGTGCCAGCAGCCACGGGCGGATAAGCTCCTACAATGAGCAGTTCTTC. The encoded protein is CASSHGRISSYNEQFF.

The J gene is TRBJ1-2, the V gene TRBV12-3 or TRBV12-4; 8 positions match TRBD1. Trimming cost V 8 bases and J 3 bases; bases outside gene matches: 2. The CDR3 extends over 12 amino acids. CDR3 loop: CASETGDYGYTF. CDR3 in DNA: TGTGCCAGCGAGACAGGGGACTATGGCTACACCTTC.

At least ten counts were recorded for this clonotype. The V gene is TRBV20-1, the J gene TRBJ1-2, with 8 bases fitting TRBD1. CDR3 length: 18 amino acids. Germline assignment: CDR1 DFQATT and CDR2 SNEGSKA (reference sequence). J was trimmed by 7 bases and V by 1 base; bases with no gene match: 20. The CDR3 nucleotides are TGCAGTGCTAGAGTAGGGGCCGGGCCACAGGGGGTCCACCTTGGCTACACCTTC. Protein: CSARVGAGPQGVHLGYTF.

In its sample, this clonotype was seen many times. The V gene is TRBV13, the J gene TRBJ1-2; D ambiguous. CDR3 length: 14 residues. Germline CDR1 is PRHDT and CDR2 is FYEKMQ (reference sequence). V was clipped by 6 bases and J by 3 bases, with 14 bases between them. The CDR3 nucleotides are TGTGCCAGCAGTTACTACAACGGGGACTATGGCTACACCTTC. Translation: CASSYYNGDYGYTF.

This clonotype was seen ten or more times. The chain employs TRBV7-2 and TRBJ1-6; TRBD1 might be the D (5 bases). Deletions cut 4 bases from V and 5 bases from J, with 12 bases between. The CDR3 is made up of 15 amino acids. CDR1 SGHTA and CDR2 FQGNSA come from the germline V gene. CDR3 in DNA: TGTGCCAGCAGCTCCCGGGACCGAAATAATTCACCCCTCCACTTT. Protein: CASSSRDRNNSPLHF.

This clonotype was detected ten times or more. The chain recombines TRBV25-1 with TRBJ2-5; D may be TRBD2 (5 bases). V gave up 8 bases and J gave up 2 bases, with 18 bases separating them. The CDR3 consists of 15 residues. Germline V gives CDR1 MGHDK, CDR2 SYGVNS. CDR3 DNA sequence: TGTGCCAGCCACCGGGGTGGATCGTCTCAAGAGACCCAGTACTTC. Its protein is CASHRGGSSQETQYF.

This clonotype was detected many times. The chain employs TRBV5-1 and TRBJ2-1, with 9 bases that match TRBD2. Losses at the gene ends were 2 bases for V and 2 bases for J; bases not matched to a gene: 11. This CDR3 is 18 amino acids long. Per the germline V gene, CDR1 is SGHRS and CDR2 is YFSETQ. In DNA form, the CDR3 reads TGCGCCAGCAGCTTTTTAGCGGGGGCCTCGACGACCTACAATGAGCAGTTCTTC. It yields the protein CASSFLAGASTTYNEQFF.

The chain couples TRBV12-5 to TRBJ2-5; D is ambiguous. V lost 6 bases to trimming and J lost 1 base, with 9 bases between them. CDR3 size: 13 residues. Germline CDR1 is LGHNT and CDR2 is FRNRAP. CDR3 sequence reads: CASGQDTQETQYF. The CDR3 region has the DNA TGTGCTAGTGGACAAGACACCCAAGAGACCCAGTACTTC.

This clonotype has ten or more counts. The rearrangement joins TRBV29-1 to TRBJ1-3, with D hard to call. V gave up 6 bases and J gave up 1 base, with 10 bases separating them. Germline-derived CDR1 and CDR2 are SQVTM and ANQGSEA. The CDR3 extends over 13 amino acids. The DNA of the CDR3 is TGCAGCGTCCGGACGTCATCTGGAAACACCATATATTTT. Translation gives CSVRTSSGNTIYF.

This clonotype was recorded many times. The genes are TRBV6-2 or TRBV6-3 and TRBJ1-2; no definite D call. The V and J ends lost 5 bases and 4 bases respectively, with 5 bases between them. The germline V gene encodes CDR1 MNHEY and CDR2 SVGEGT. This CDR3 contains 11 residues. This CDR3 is CASSPSYGYTF. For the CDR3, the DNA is TGTGCCAGCAGTCCCAGCTATGGCTACACCTTC.

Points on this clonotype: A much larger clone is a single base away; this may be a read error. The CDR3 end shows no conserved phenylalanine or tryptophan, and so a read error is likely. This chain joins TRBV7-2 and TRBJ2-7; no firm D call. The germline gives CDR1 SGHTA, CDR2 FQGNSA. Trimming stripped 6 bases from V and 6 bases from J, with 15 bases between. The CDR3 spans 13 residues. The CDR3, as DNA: TGTGCCAGCAGGAAACCTCCGTTTGCCGAGCAGTACTTA. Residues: CASRKPPFAEQYL.

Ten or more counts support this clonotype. The CDR3 DNA reads TGTGCCATCAGTGAGTCAGATAGCGAAGATACGCAGTATTTT. This sequence encodes CAISESDSEDTQYF. The chain carries TRBV10-3 and TRBJ2-3, with D tentatively TRBD2 (5 bases). The CDR3 is 14 amino acids. CDR1 is ENHRY, CDR2 SYGVKD, per germline. Trimming stripped 0 bases from V and 5 bases from J, with 9 bases between.

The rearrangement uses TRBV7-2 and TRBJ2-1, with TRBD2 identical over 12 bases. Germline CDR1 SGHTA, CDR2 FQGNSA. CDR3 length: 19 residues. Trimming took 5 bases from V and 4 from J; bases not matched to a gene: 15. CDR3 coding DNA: TGTGCCAGCAGCCTTAGAGGACTAGCGGGGATCGGGTGTTACAATGAGCAGTTCTTC. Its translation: CASSLRGLAGIGCYNEQFF.

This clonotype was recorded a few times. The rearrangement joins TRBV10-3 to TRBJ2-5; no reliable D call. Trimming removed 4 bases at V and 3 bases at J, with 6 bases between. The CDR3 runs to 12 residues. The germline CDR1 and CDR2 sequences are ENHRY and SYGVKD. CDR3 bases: TGTGCCATCAGTGGGATCGAAGAGACCCAGTACTTC. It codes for CAISGIEETQYF.

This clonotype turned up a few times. The CDR3 reads CASSLDGGGADGYTF. CDR3 sequence (DNA): TGCGCCAGCAGCTTGGACGGAGGGGGCGCGGATGGCTACACCTTC. The chain carries TRBV5-1 and TRBJ1-2, with 7 bases that match TRBD1. The CDR3 consists of 15 residues. V was pared by 0 bases and J by 6 bases, with 8 bases of the junction left unmatched. The germline V gene encodes CDR1 SGHRS and CDR2 YFSETQ.

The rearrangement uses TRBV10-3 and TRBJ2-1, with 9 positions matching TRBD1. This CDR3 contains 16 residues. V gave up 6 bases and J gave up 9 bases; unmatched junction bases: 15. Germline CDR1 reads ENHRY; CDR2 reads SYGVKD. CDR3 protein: CAISNGQGQGQAEQFF. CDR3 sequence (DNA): TGTGCCATCAGCAACGGGCAGGGACAGGGACAGGCTGAGCAGTTCTTC.

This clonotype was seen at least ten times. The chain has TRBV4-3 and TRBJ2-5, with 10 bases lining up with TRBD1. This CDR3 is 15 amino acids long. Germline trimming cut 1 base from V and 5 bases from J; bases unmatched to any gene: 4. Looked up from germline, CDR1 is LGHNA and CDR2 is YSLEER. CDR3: CASSQVGQGGETQYF. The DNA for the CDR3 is TGCGCCAGCAGCCAAGTAGGACAGGGGGGCGAGACCCAGTACTTC.

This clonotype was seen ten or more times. CDR3 region: CASSRDPQGRNGEAFF. The CDR3 nucleotides read TGCGCCAGCAGCCGGGACCCCCAGGGACGGAATGGTGAAGCTTTCTTT. The V call is TRBV4-3, the J call TRBJ1-1; the D gene is possibly TRBD1 (5 bases). In germline, CDR1 is LGHNA, CDR2 YSLEER. The CDR3 is made up of 16 amino acids. Deletions cut 4 bases from V and 7 bases from J, with 22 bases between.

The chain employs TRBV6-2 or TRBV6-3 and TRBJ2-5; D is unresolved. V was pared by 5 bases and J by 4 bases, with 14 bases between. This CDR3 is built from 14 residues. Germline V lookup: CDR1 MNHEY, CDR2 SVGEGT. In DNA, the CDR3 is TGTGCCAGCAGTCCCAATAGATGGGGAGAGACCCAGTACTTC. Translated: CASSPNRWGETQYF.

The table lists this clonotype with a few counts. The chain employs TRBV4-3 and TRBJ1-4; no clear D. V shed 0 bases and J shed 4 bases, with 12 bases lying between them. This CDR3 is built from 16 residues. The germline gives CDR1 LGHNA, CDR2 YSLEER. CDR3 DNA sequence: TGCGCCAGCAGCCAAGATGAGGGCCTCATTAATGAAAAACTGTTTTTT. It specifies CASSQDEGLINEKLFF.

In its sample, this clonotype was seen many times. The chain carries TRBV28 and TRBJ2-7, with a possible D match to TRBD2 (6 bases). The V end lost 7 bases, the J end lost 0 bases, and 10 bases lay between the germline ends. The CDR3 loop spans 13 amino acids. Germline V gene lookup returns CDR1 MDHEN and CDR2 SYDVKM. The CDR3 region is CASKEGNSYEQYF. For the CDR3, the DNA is TGTGCCAGCAAGGAGGGGAACTCCTACGAGCAGTACTTC.

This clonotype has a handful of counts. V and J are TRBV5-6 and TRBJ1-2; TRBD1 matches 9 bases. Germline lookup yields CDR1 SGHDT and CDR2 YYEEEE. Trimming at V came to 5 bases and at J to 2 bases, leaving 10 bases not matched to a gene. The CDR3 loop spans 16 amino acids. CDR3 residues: CASSHQPGQGNYGYTF. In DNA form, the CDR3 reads TGTGCCAGCAGTCACCAACCGGGACAGGGAAACTATGGCTACACCTTC.

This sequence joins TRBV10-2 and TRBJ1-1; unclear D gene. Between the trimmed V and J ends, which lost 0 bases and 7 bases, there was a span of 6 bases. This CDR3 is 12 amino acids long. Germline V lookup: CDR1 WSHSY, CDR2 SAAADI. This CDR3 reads CASSESGIEAFF. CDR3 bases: TGCGCCAGCAGTGAGTCGGGCATTGAAGCTTTCTTT.

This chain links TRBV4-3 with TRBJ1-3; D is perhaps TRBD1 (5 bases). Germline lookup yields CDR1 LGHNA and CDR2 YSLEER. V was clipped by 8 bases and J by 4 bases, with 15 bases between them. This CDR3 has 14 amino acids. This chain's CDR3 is CASRHQGDGNTIYF. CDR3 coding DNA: TGCGCCAGCCGTCATCAAGGGGACGGAAACACCATATATTTT.